This T cell receptor (beta chain) was sequenced for a study of HIV-infected patients and healthy controls. General study findings and limits: CMV-associated CDR3s mostly grew nonsignificantly during therapy, while HIV-associated CDR3s declined significantly.

Reverse transcription used around 540 ng RNA and constant-region primers for alpha and beta. Each of the alpha and beta chains got its own library through chain-specific third strand synthesis with indices. Ligation attached cDNA to a 5' RACE adapter that carried a random hexamer and SP2 site. MiXCR, run by TCRdb on the 5' RACE reads, gives a single entry per CDR3 protein. Of more than 15,000 distinct CDR3 sequences listed, 9% to 10% were seen once; the top ten hold 5.5% to 7.5%. Trimming took off 4 bases at V and 10 bases at J, with 17 bases between the two ends. The CDR3 consists of 14 residues. The germline V gene encodes CDR1 LGHDT and CDR2 YNNKEL (reference sequence). This clonotype was detected many times. Its antigen is unidentified. No cell fractionation was done, so the repertoire covers all unsorted peripheral blood T cells.

The sample consisted of blood. The receptor was derived from an adult in good health. This chain links TRBV3-1 with TRBJ2-1; no reliable D call. In nucleotides, the CDR3 is TGTGCCAGCAGCCCAGGACCCTTCGTGGGGGAGCAGTTCTTC. It translates to CASSPGPFVGEQFF.